This T cell receptor beta chain comes out of a study of control samples from healthy donors and cancer patients. Profiling relied on immunoSEQ multiplex PCR, and the TCRdb table lists in-frame clones only, not all of them. The sample consists of under 150,000 clones, around 96% of them appearing once. CDR3 length equals 13 residues. Deletions cut 5 bases from V and 7 bases from J, with 12 bases between. Germline CDR1 is LGHDT and CDR2 is YNNKEL (reference sequence). This TCR was recovered from a man aged 25 to 40 in good health. The chain couples TRBV3-1 (or the pseudogene TRBV3-2) to TRBJ2-1, with D possibly matching TRBD2 (5 bases). The sample consisted of blood. This CDR3 reads CASSDRTGNEQFF. CDR3 DNA sequence: TGTGCCAGCAGCGACCGGACTGGGAATGAGCAGTTCTTC.